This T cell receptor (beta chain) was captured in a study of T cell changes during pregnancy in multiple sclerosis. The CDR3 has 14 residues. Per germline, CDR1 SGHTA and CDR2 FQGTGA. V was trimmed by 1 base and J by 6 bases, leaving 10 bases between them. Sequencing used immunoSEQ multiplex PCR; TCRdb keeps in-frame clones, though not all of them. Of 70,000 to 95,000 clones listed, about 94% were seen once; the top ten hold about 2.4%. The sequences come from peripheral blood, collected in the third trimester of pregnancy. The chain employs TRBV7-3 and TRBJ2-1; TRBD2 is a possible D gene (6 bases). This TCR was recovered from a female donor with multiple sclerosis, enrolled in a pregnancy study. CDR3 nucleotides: TGTGCCAGCAGCTTAAGCGGGGTCCTCAATGAGCAGTTCTTC. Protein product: CASSLSGVLNEQFF.